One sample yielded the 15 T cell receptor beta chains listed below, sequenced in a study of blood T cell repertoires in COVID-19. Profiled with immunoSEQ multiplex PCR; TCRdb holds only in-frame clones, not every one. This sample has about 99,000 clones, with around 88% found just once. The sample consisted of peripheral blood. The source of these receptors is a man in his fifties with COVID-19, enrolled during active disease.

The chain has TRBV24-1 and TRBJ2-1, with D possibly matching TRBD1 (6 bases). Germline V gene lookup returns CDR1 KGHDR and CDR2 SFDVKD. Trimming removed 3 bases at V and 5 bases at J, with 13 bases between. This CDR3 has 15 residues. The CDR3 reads CATSDNTGRDNEQFF. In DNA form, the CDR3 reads TGTGCCACCAGTGATAATACAGGGCGGGACAATGAGCAGTTCTTC.

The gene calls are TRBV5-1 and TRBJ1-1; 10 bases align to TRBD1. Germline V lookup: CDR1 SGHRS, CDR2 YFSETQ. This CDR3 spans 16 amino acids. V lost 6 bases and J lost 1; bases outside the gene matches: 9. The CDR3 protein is CASTLQTGGWNTEAFF. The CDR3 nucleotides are TGCGCCAGCACCCTTCAGACAGGGGGCTGGAACACTGAAGCTTTCTTT.

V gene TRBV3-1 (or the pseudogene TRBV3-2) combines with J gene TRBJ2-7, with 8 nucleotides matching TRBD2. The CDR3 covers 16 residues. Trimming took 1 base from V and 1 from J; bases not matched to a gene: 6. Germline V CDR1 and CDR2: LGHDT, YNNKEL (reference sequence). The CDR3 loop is CASSQGLLADSYEQYF. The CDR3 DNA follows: TGTGCCAGCAGCCAAGGTTTACTAGCGGATTCCTACGAGCAGTACTTC.

Here the CDR3 reads CASSLERTGYTF. CDR3 nucleotide sequence: TGTGCCAGCAGCTTGGAGCGTACTGGCTACACCTTC. The chain couples TRBV5-4 to TRBJ1-2; D remains ambiguous. Looked up from germline, CDR1 is SGHNT and CDR2 is YYREEE (reference sequence). The CDR3 sequence is 12 residues long. V lost 0 bases and J 7 bases, leaving 7 bases between the germline ends.

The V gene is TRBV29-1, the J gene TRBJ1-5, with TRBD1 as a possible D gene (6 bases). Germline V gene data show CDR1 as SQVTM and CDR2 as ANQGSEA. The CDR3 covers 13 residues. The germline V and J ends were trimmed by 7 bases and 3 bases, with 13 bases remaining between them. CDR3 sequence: CSAVTGFNQPQHF. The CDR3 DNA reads TGCAGCGCCGTGACAGGATTCAATCAGCCCCAGCATTTT.

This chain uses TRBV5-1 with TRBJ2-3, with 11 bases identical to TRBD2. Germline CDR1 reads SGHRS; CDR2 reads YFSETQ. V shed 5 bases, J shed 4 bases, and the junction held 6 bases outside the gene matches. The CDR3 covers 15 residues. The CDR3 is CASSVLAGVPDTQYF. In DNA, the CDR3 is TGCGCCAGCAGTGTACTAGCGGGGGTCCCAGATACGCAGTATTTT.

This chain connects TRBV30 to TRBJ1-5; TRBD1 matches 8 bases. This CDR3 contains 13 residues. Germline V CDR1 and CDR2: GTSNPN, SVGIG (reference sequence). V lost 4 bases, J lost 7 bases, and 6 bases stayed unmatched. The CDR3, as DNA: TGTGCCTGGACTCAGGGGGCTCGGCAGCCCCAGCATTTT. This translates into CAWTQGARQPQHF.

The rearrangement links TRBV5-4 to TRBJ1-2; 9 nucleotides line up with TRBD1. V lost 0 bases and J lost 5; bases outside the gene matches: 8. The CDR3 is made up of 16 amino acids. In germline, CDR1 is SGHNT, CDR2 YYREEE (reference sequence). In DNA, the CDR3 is TGTGCCAGCAGCTTGGGGGGGACAGGGACGAGATATGGCTACACCTTC. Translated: CASSLGGTGTRYGYTF.

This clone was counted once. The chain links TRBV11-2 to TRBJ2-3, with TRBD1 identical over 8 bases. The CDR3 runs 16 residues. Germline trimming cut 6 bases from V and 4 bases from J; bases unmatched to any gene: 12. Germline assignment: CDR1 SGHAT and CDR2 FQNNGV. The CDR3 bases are TGTGCCAGCAGAAACAACAGGGGGGATGGCCCAGATACGCAGTATTTT. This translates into CASRNNRGDGPDTQYF.

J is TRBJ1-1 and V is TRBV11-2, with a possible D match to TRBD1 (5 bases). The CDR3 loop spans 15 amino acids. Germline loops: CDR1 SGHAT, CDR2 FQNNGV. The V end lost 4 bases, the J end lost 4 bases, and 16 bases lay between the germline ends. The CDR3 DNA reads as TGTGCCAGCAGCTCCCAGGGACTGGGGAGCACTGAAGCTTTCTTT. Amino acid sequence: CASSSQGLGSTEAFF.

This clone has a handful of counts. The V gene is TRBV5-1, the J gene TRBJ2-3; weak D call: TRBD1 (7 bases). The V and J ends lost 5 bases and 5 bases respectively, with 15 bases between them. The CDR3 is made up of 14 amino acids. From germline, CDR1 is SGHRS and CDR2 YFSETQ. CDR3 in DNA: TGCGCCAGCAGGGCAGGGGGGCAGCGAGATACGCAGTATTTT. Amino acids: CASRAGGQRDTQYF.

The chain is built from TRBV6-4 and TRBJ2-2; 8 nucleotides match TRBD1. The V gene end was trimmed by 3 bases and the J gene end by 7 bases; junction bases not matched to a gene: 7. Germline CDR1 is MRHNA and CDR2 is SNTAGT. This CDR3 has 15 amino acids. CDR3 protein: CASSELSGGIGELFF. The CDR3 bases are TGTGCCAGCAGTGAGTTGTCAGGGGGCATCGGGGAGCTGTTTTTT.

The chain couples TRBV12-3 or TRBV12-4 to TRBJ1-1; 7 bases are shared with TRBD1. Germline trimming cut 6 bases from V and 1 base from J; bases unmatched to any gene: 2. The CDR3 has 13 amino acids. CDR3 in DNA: TGTGCCAGCAGGGACAGGAGGAACACTGAAGCTTTCTTT. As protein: CASRDRRNTEAFF.

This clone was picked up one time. The CDR3 protein is CASSEGTSGFYNEQFF. The CDR3, as DNA: TGTGCCAGCAGTGAAGGGACTAGCGGGTTCTACAATGAGCAGTTCTTC. The chain combines TRBV2 with TRBJ2-1, with 11 bases matching TRBD2. In germline, CDR1 is SNHLY, CDR2 FYNNEI. CDR3 length: 16 residues. Germline trimming cut 1 base from V and 3 bases from J; bases unmatched to any gene: 2.

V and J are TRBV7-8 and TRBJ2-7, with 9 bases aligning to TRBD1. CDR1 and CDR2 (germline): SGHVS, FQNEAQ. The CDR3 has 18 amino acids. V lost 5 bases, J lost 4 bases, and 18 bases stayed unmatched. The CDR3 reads CASSVESGTGPIHYEQYF. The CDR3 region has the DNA TGTGCCAGCAGCGTGGAATCCGGGACAGGGCCCATCCATTACGAGCAGTACTTC.